The rows below give T cell receptor beta chains drawn from one sample of a study of blood T cell repertoires in COVID-19. Measured with immunoSEQ multiplex PCR; TCRdb has only the in-frame clones, and not every one. The sample carries about 300,000 clones, around 90% recorded once. The sample consisted of peripheral blood. These receptors all stem from a man aged 65 to 79 with acute or convalescent COVID-19. Both conserved end residues are part of each CDR3. D genes are given only for firm matches. Only some rows state a clone size, as once, few, many or a class for expanded clones.

J gene	D gene	V gene	clone size	CDR3 DNA	CDR3 protein
TRBJ2-7	NA	TRBV12-3/TRBV12-4	few	TGTGCCAGCAGCCCACGGGGTAGGGACGAGCAGTACTTC	CASSPRGRDEQYF
TRBJ1-5	NA	TRBV7-3	NA	TGTGCCAGCAGCTTAACGACCCTTAGACAGGCGACAAATCAGCCCCAGCATTTT	CASSLTTLRQATNQPQHF
TRBJ1-4	TRBD1	TRBV4-3	NA	TGCGCCAGCAGCCAAGAAATCCTCCGGGGGGACAGGGACGAACTGTTTTTT	CASSQEILRGDRDELFF
TRBJ1-1	NA	TRBV4-2	NA	TGTGCCAGCAGCCAAGAGTCCCGCGTGAACACTGAAGCTTTCTTT	CASSQESRVNTEAFF
TRBJ1-2	NA	TRBV6-1	NA	TGTGCCAGCAGTGAAGTGACGGGAAGCTATGGCTACACCTTC	CASSEVTGSYGYTF
TRBJ2-1	TRBD2	TRBV7-2	NA	TGTGCCAGCAGCCCAGGGAGGGGCAATGAGCAGTTCTTC	CASSPGRGNEQFF
TRBJ1-5	TRBD1	TRBV7-2	NA	TGTGCCAGCAGCTTTGGGGACAGGGATAATCAGCCCCAGCATTTT	CASSFGDRDNQPQHF
TRBJ1-1	TRBD1	TRBV6-6	NA	TGTGCCAGCAGTTTGACTCCAGGGGGCCAGGCTGAAGCTTTCTTT	CASSLTPGGQAEAFF
TRBJ2-1	TRBD2	TRBV25-1	NA	TGTGCCAGCAGTGACTTTAGCGGGAGGACCTACAATGAGCAGTTCTTC	CASSDFSGRTYNEQFF
TRBJ2-7	TRBD1	TRBV4-3	NA	TGCGCCAGCAGCCAAGATCTGACAGGGAGCTCCTACGAGCAGTACTTC	CASSQDLTGSSYEQYF
TRBJ1-2	NA	TRBV28	NA	TGTGCCAGCAGTGCTCAGGTCCAAGTCTATGGCTACACCTTC	CASSAQVQVYGYTF
TRBJ1-2	TRBD1	TRBV5-5	NA	TGTGCCAGCAGCTCTCAGACAGGGGGCGAAGGCTACACCTTC	CASSSQTGGEGYTF
TRBJ1-1	NA	TRBV6-1	NA	TGTGCCAGCAGTGAAACACCAGACAGGCGGAACACTGAAGCTTTCTTT	CASSETPDRRNTEAFF
TRBJ1-4	TRBD1	TRBV28	NA	TGTGCCAGCAGTTCTCCGGGACAGGGTGATGAAAAACTGTTTTTT	CASSSPGQGDEKLFF
TRBJ2-5	TRBD2	TRBV5-8	NA	TGTGCCAGCAGCCCGGGACTAGCGGTGTACCAAGAGACCCAGTACTTC	CASSPGLAVYQETQYF
TRBJ1-3	NA	TRBV4-2	NA	TGTGCCAGCAGCCAAGAAGGGGGAAACTCTGGAAACACCATATATTTT	CASSQEGGNSGNTIYF
TRBJ1-1	TRBD1	TRBV5-1	NA	TGCGCCAGCAGCTTACCCGACGGGACAGTGACCACTGAAGCTTTCTTT	CASSLPDGTVTTEAFF
TRBJ1-1	TRBD1	TRBV28	NA	TGTGCCAGCAGTTCCAGCGGGACAGGGAACCCCTACTCTTTCTTT	CASSSSGTGNPYSFF
TRBJ2-1	TRBD2	TRBV24-1	NA	TGTGCCACCAGTGACCAGCGGGGGGGCCGGAATGAGCAGTTCTTC	CATSDQRGGRNEQFF
TRBJ2-1	NA	TRBV14	few	TGTGCCAGCAGCCTCGGACTTTACAATGAGCAGTTCTTC	CASSLGLYNEQFF
TRBJ2-5	NA	TRBV29-1	NA	TGCAGCGTTGATGGAGAGAAAGAGACCCAGTACTTC	CSVDGEKETQYF
TRBJ2-3	TRBD1	TRBV28	NA	TGTGCCAGCAGTTTCGGACAGGGTTTTCCAGATACGCAGTATTTT	CASSFGQGFPDTQYF
TRBJ2-2	NA	TRBV7-8	NA	TGTGCCAGCAGCTTAGCCTTAAGGGAGGCCGGGGAGCTGTTTTTT	CASSLALREAGELFF
TRBJ1-2	TRBD1	TRBV6-5	once	TGTGCCAGCAGTTACGGGCAGGGGGCCAGGAGCTATGGCTACACCTTC	CASSYGQGARSYGYTF
TRBJ2-5	TRBD2	TRBV9	NA	TGTGCCAGCAGCGTACTTGAGGGAGGGACAGAGACCCAGTACTTC	CASSVLEGGTETQYF
TRBJ1-3	NA	TRBV27	NA	TGTGCCAGCAGTTTGCGAGGTGGAAACACCATATATTTT	CASSLRGGNTIYF
TRBJ2-1	NA	TRBV7-2	NA	TGTGCCAGCAGCCCAAATTCCGGGACAGAGCAGTTCTTC	CASSPNSGTEQFF
TRBJ2-7	TRBD1	TRBV9	NA	TGTGCCAGCAGCAAGGGGGACAGTGGAGCCTACGAGCAGTACTTC	CASSKGDSGAYEQYF
TRBJ2-6	NA	TRBV28	few	TGTGCCAGCAGAACTCCAACCCCCGCTGGGGCCAACGTCCTGACTTTC	CASRTPTPAGANVLTF
TRBJ1-6	TRBD1	TRBV7-2	once	TGTGCCAGCAGCCTACAGGGGGCGACTAATTCACCCCTCCACTTT	CASSLQGATNSPLHF
TRBJ1-6	NA	TRBV4-3	NA	TGCGCCAGCAGCCAAGAGTGGCGGACCTATAATTCACCCCTCCACTTT	CASSQEWRTYNSPLHF
TRBJ2-7	NA	TRBV7-2	NA	TGTGCCAGCAGCTTAGGCGGCACAACCTACGAGCAGTACTTC	CASSLGGTTYEQYF
TRBJ2-1	TRBD2	TRBV2	NA	TGTGCCAGCAGCCTTAGCGGGGGGGCCGGGAATGAGCAGTTCTTC	CASSLSGGAGNEQFF
TRBJ2-2	NA	TRBV7-2	NA	TGTGCCAGCAGCTCAACGACGGGTACCGGGGAGCTGTTTTTT	CASSSTTGTGELFF
TRBJ2-7	NA	TRBV7-9	NA	TGTGCCAGCAGCCCCTCTTACGAGCAGTACTTC	CASSPSYEQYF
TRBJ2-1	TRBD2	TRBV7-2	NA	TGTGCCAGCAGCCCCTCTAGCGGGAGCTACAATGAGCAGTTCTTC	CASSPSSGSYNEQFF
TRBJ1-1	TRBD1	TRBV11-3	NA	TGTGCCAGCAGCGAAGGGGGCCTGCGGAACACTGAAGCTTTCTTT	CASSEGGLRNTEAFF
TRBJ1-4	NA	TRBV4-3	NA	TGCGCCAGCAGGGACAGCGCAACTAATGAAAAACTGTTTTTT	CASRDSATNEKLFF
TRBJ2-3	TRBD2	TRBV9	NA	TGTGCCAGCAGCGTAGAGGGCGGGGGAAATACGCAGTATTTT	CASSVEGGGNTQYF
TRBJ2-6	NA	TRBV9	NA	TGTGCCGAGGGACTTCATTCCGGTGGGGCCAACGTCCTGACTTTC	CAEGLHSGGANVLTF
TRBJ1-5	NA	TRBV10-1	NA	TGCGCCAGCAGTGATGGGGAGGATCAGCCCCAGCATTTT	CASSDGEDQPQHF
TRBJ1-2	TRBD1	TRBV18	NA	TGTGCCAGCTCACCAGGGACAGGAGAAGGGTTTTATGGCTACACCTTC	CASSPGTGEGFYGYTF
TRBJ2-1	NA	TRBV25-1	NA	TGTGCCAGCAGACCCTCGGGGGGCCGGAGCTCCTACAATGAGCAGTTCTTC	CASRPSGGRSSYNEQFF
TRBJ1-2	TRBD1	TRBV18	NA	TGTGCCAGCTCGCCGGGACAGGAAAGTGATGGCTACACCTTC	CASSPGQESDGYTF
TRBJ2-1	NA	TRBV28	NA	TGTGCCAGCAGTTTACTCGGGAGCGCAGATAGTGAGCAGTTCTTC	CASSLLGSADSEQFF
TRBJ2-7	NA	TRBV7-2	NA	TGTGCCAGCAGCTTAGGGGGGGGCCCCTACGAGCAGTACTTC	CASSLGGGPYEQYF
TRBJ2-2	NA	TRBV19	NA	TGTGCCAGTAGTACCAGGGTCTTAACCGGGGAGCTGTTTTTT	CASSTRVLTGELFF
TRBJ2-5	TRBD1	TRBV10-3	NA	TGTGCCATCAGTGACCGGACAGGGGGGGGAGAGACCCAGTACTTC	CAISDRTGGGETQYF
TRBJ2-5	TRBD2	TRBV4-1	NA	TGCGCCAGCAGCCCTCCACCACTTGGACTAGCGGTAACACAAGAGACCCAGTACTTC	CASSPPPLGLAVTQETQYF
TRBJ2-3	NA	TRBV28	NA	TGTGCCAGCAGTTTAGAGATTTGGGCCACAGATACGCAGTATTTT	CASSLEIWATDTQYF
TRBJ1-2	TRBD1	TRBV15	NA	TGTGCCACCAGCCGTGGGACAGGGAACTATGGCTACACCTTC	CATSRGTGNYGYTF
TRBJ1-1	TRBD1	TRBV29-1	NA	TGCAGCGCACACCGACAGGGGGACACTGAAGCTTTCTTT	CSAHRQGDTEAFF
TRBJ2-7	NA	TRBV3-1/TRBV3-2	NA	TGTGCCAGCAGCCAAGCCGCGTCCGGGACAATGGCCTACGAGCAGTACTTC	CASSQAASGTMAYEQYF
TRBJ2-3	NA	TRBV7-2	NA	TGTGCCAGCAGCACCCACCCTAGTCGGTTTAGGACAGATACGCAGTATTTT	CASSTHPSRFRTDTQYF
TRBJ2-1	TRBD1	TRBV6-5	NA	TGTGCCAGCAGACCGGGACAGGGCGATGAGCAGTTCTTC	CASRPGQGDEQFF
TRBJ2-1	NA	TRBV9	NA	TGTGCCAGCAGCCAGATGGCCTGGAGCTCCTACAATGAGCAGTTCTTC	CASSQMAWSSYNEQFF
TRBJ2-3	NA	TRBV4-2	once	TGTGCCAGCAGCCAAGATCGGCGGGATACGCAGTATTTT	CASSQDRRDTQYF
TRBJ2-7	NA	TRBV14	NA	TGTGCCAGCAGCCAAGTTTCGTCCGACGAGCAGTACTTC	CASSQVSSDEQYF
TRBJ2-3	NA	TRBV3-1/TRBV3-2	NA	TGTGCCAGCAGTCTTTCGAGCGGAGCCACAGATACGCAGTATTTT	CASSLSSGATDTQYF